The TCR beta chain under discussion was sequenced for a study of blood T cell repertoires in COVID-19. Across the study: Sites in the United States, Italy and Spain provided acute and convalescent COVID-19 samples.

Data came from immunoSEQ multiplex PCR; TCRdb stores just in-frame clones and leaves some out. The sample contains 65,000 to 90,000 clones, around 90% of which appear only once. This CDR3 has 14 amino acids. The ends were cut back, 3 bases at V and 6 bases at J, with 12 bases in the middle. CDR1 and CDR2 from the germline V gene are SGHVS and FNYEAQ. Source material: peripheral blood. This chain connects TRBV7-6 to TRBJ2-1; the D is unclear. The TCR originated in a human donor in a cohort sampled during active COVID-19. The chain's CDR3 is CASSFGAAPNEQFF. CDR3 DNA sequence: TGTGCCAGCAGCTTTGGAGCAGCCCCCAATGAGCAGTTCTTC.